These T cell receptor beta chains were read from a single sample in a study of control samples from healthy donors and cancer patients. Generated by immunoSEQ multiplex PCR, the TCRdb table keeps only in-frame clones and is missing some. Of 100,000 to 150,000 clones listed, 80% to 95% are singletons. Material: blood. The source is a man aged 35-49 years in good health. CDR3s include the opening cysteine and the closing phenylalanine or tryptophan. A D gene is named only where the DNA matches it firmly. The size entry is marked missing in some rows and otherwise reads once, few, many or a size class.

NA,TRBJ2-1,TRBV5-4,TRBD1,TGTGCCAGCAGCAGGGACAGGGTTTCCAATGAGCAGTTCTTC,CASSRDRVSNEQFF
few,TRBJ1-5,TRBV2,NA,TGTGCCAGCAGTGATAGGATTTTCAATCAGCCCCAGCATTTT,CASSDRIFNQPQHF
NA,TRBJ1-1,TRBV9,NA,TGTGCCAGCAGCCCCCATTCGACGGTGAACACTGAAGCTTTCTTT,CASSPHSTVNTEAFF
NA,TRBJ2-7,TRBV6-5,NA,TGTGCCAGCAGTTTAGTCGGCTACGAGCAGTACTTC,CASSLVGYEQYF
NA,TRBJ2-2,TRBV6-5,TRBD2,TGTGCCAGCAGTTTAACCGGGGGGGCAACCGGGGAGCTGTTTTTT,CASSLTGGATGELFF
NA,TRBJ2-3,TRBV7-6,NA,TGTGCCAGCAGCTTAGGGTCGCGGGGAAGCACAGATACGCAGTATTTT,CASSLGSRGSTDTQYF
NA,TRBJ2-7,TRBV7-2,TRBD2,TGTGCCAGCAGCGAAAAAGGGACTAGCCTTGCCTACGAGCAGTACTTC,CASSEKGTSLAYEQYF
NA,TRBJ1-4,TRBV3-1/TRBV3-2,TRBD1,TGTGCCAGCAGCCAAGAGGTTATAGGGGGCATGGGTAATGAAAAACTGTTTTTT,CASSQEVIGGMGNEKLFF
NA,TRBJ2-7,TRBV5-8,NA,TGTGCCAGCAGCCCGAGAGGGAGGATAGACGAAGACGAGCAGTACTTC,CASSPRGRIDEDEQYF
NA,TRBJ1-1,TRBV6-5,NA,TGTGCCAGCAGTTCCGGGACGGCTGAAGCTTTCTTT,CASSSGTAEAFF
few,TRBJ2-7,TRBV3-1/TRBV3-2,NA,TGTGCCAGCGGTCTAACGGGTGTGGGTTACGAGCAGTACTTC,CASGLTGVGYEQYF
NA,TRBJ2-3,TRBV10-1,TRBD2,TGCGCCAGCAGTGAGGGGGGGGGCACAGATACGCAGTATTTT,CASSEGGGTDTQYF
few,TRBJ2-7,TRBV27,NA,TGTGCCAGCAGTTCAGCGGGCGGCTTCTACGAGCAGTACTTC,CASSSAGGFYEQYF
once,TRBJ1-5,TRBV13,TRBD1,TGTGCCAGCAGCTTAGGGACAGGGGGGGTAAGCAATCAGCCCCAGCATTTT,CASSLGTGGVSNQPQHF
NA,TRBJ2-5,TRBV5-4,TRBD2,TGTGCCAGCAGCCCGGGAGGAGGCCTGGGGACCCAGTACTTC,CASSPGGGLGTQYF
NA,TRBJ2-7,TRBV11-3,NA,TGTGCCAGCAGCTTTCAGGGAAGCGACGAGCAGTACTTC,CASSFQGSDEQYF
NA,TRBJ2-6,TRBV5-6,TRBD2,TGTGCCAGCAGCGGCGGGGGAACAGTCTCTGGGGCCAACGTCCTGACTTTC,CASSGGGTVSGANVLTF
NA,TRBJ1-2,TRBV2,TRBD1,TGTGCCAGCAGCTACCATACAGGGGAAGACTATGGCTACACCTTC,CASSYHTGEDYGYTF
NA,TRBJ1-5,TRBV28,NA,TGTGCCAGCAGTCCTTCGCGGGGTCAGCCCCAGCATTTT,CASSPSRGQPQHF
once,TRBJ1-2,TRBV9,TRBD1,TGTGCCAGCAGCGTAGACAGGACAGGGGTTGGCTACACCTTC,CASSVDRTGVGYTF
once,TRBJ2-2,TRBV9,NA,TGTGCCAGCAGCCCTGAAAACAGGGTCACCGGGGAGCTGTTTTTT,CASSPENRVTGELFF
NA,TRBJ2-2,TRBV28,NA,TGTGCCAGCAGACCCACCGGGACCAACACCGGGGAGCTGTTTTTT,CASRPTGTNTGELFF
NA,TRBJ1-2,TRBV2,NA,TGTGCCAGCAGTTATACGACAGGTGGCTACACCTTC,CASSYTTGGYTF
few,TRBJ1-2,TRBV6-1,NA,TGTGCCAGCAGTGAAGCGAGCTATGGCTACACCTTC,CASSEASYGYTF
NA,TRBJ2-7,TRBV27,NA,TGTGCCAGCAGTTTTCGGCGGGGACCGTCCTACGAGCAGTACTTC,CASSFRRGPSYEQYF
few,TRBJ2-1,TRBV29-1,NA,TGCAGCGCCGCGGGCAACTACAATGAGCAGTTCTTC,CSAAGNYNEQFF